This T cell receptor beta chain was identified during a study of early stage breast cancer tumors. Study overall: Samples were sequenced at around 10-fold average coverage.

This clone occurred once. Its target is unknown. Study-wide points: Blood repertoires resembled normal breast more than tumor. Most shared enriched TCRB sequences were commonly generated ones.

CDR3 length equals 15 residues. The V segment lost 2 bases and the J segment 2 bases; nucleotides outside the gene matches: 4. The V gene's germline CDR1 is LGHNA and CDR2 YSLEER. Produced via immunoSEQ multiplex PCR; TCRdb's table is partial and in-frame only. The table shows almost 55,000 clones, with about 89% occurring only once. The V call is TRBV4-3, the J call TRBJ2-7, with 9 bases matching TRBD1. The TCR comes from a person aged 70 to 85 with breast cancer. The source material was blood. The CDR3 coding sequence is TGCGCCAGCAGCCAATACGGGACAGGGCCCTACGAGCAGTACTTC. Translation gives CASSQYGTGPYEQYF.